The rows below give T cell receptor beta chains drawn from one sample of a study of blood T cell repertoires in COVID-19. TCRdb's table, derived via immunoSEQ multiplex PCR, lists solely in-frame clones and lacks some. The table has some 100,000 clones, around 88% seen once; the top ten hold about 1.9%. The specimen sequenced was peripheral blood. These receptor sequences come from a man aged 45-65 years with COVID-19, enrolled during active disease. The CDR3 runs from the conserved cysteine through the conserved F or W. Fields, in order: V gene, CDR3 length, CDR3 protein.

TRBV7-8 | 12 | CASSYTGGGYTF
TRBV18 | 15 | CASSLNNANTGELFF
TRBV9 | 14 | CASSASGSNQPQHF
TRBV15 | 16 | CATSRDPRGQDYGYTF
TRBV18 | 13 | CASSPLTGEKLFF
TRBV7-9 | 13 | CASSLNSYNEQFF
TRBV4-3 | 16 | CASSQDPRSSGNTIYF
TRBV13 | 17 | CASSSPNMGQGARGYTF
TRBV12-3/TRBV12-4 | 13 | CASTPMTGGEQYF
TRBV4-1 | 16 | CASSQERTGGVQPQHF
TRBV7-3 | 15 | CASSSTSGGHNEQFF
TRBV3-1/TRBV3-2 | 13 | CASSPPGTHGYTF
TRBV16 | 17 | CASSQSADTNSNQPQHF
TRBV5-1 | 16 | CASSTQPGGLNTEAFF
TRBV19 | 17 | CASRQESGTGIGNTIYF
TRBV2 | 16 | CASSAMQGGANYGYTF
TRBV24-1 | 15 | CATSDTKLAKNIQYF
TRBV4-1 | 15 | CASSQFYQGGTEAFF
TRBV6-5 | 14 | CASRRRVYNEKLFF
TRBV5-1 | 15 | CASSFTADHTGELFF
TRBV24-1 | 13 | CATSDLPGGGYTF
TRBV7-9 | 14 | CASSPGQGINEQFF
TRBV15 | 18 | CATSREFGHQSSGNTIYF
TRBV3-1/TRBV3-2 | 18 | CASSQDASSGARPDTQYF
TRBV13 | 13 | CASSLGRGTEAFF
TRBV6-5 | 16 | CASSYSGGPSGNTIYF
TRBV19 | 16 | CASSLQGVWGNQPQHF
TRBV7-8 | 14 | CASSETGSTGELFF
TRBV3-1/TRBV3-2 | 16 | CASSWTSGGGRYIQYF
TRBV4-2 | 15 | CASSQGGASQETQYF
TRBV5-4 | 15 | CASSLAGQGSYGYTF
TRBV28 | 14 | CASSVGQGAEKLFF
TRBV4-2 | 14 | CASSQDRQRGEAFF
TRBV7-3 | 15 | CASSRDRGHYNEQFF
TRBV29-1 | 14 | CSVDGQGGTDTQYF
TRBV30 | 15 | CAWREDRDMNTEAFF
TRBV18 | 17 | CASSPPERGARNYGYTF
TRBV20-1 | 15 | CSASEGPYSNQPQHF
TRBV6-5 | 15 | CASSYSRQGANEQFF
TRBV6-5 | 15 | CASSYGGAQNTEAFF
TRBV3-1/TRBV3-2 | 16 | CASSTQGRTSQETQYF
TRBV7-8 | 14 | CASSFRDTYNEQFF
TRBV27 | 14 | CASWERTANQPQHF
TRBV9 | 14 | CASSVGSSTDTQYF
TRBV6-1 | 14 | CASSDTFSSSPLHF
TRBV6-1 | 14 | CASIPRDRVDGYTF
TRBV5-1 | 14 | CASSLETAQETQYF
TRBV5-1 | 15 | CASSPRTGVENIQYF
TRBV28 | 15 | CASSPGDRQLYGYTF
TRBV10-3 | 12 | CAISPGADTQYF
TRBV18 | 14 | CASSPQWEFTEAFF
TRBV3-1/TRBV3-2 | 15 | CASSKEGLRGHEQFF
TRBV3-1/TRBV3-2 | 11 | CASSQADGIVF
TRBV2 | 13 | CASVEREVGPQHF
TRBV29-1 | 15 | CSVGTGGIGTDTQYF
TRBV6-5 | 13 | CASSFRGSNEQYF
TRBV5-1 | 16 | CASSSGGTGGSTEAFF